Described below is a single TCR beta chain sequence and its context. Its antigen is not identified. CDR3 length: 15 residues. Per the germline V gene, CDR1 is SEHNR and CDR2 is FQNEAQ (reference sequence). Trimming stripped 5 bases from V and 0 bases from J, with 11 bases between. The data are from a study of T cells in pancreatic ductal adenocarcinoma. General observations from the study: The resected cohort was biased toward the minority with early-stage disease. Compared with tumor, blood showed more total productive templates and roughly 8.1-fold more clonotypes. Tumor and blood clonality did not differ significantly, about 0.1 versus 0.065.

Selected pancreatic ductal adenocarcinoma patients had undergone surgery without neoadjuvant therapy. Profiling relied on immunoSEQ multiplex PCR, and the TCRdb table lists in-frame clones only, not all of them. The profile covers tens of thousands of clones, with over 85% appearing a single time and 2.2% taken by the ten largest. The TCR originated in a human donor with pancreatic ductal adenocarcinoma. The V and J genes are TRBV7-9 and TRBJ1-3, with D possibly TRBD1 on 5 matching bases. The sequencing input was PBMCs. The CDR3 DNA follows: TGTGCCAGCAGCCAGGGTCAGGGCTCTGGAAACACCATATATTTT. It yields the protein CASSQGQGSGNTIYF.